A selection of T cell receptor beta chains follows, all from one sample in a study of T cells after yellow fever vaccination. A single record per CDR3 protein comes from TCRdb applying MiXCR to the 5' RACE reads. The sample contains 300,000 to 400,000 distinct CDR3 sequences, around 3.9% of which appear only once. Sequencing was performed on PBMCs, taken 5 days after the yellow fever booster vaccination. The receptors shown here come from a man in his late teens or twenties who received the YFV17D yellow fever vaccine. Each CDR3 is given with its conserved first and last residue. The D gene is left open where the match is weak. Not all rows give a size; the values are once, few, many and, for expanded clones, a class.

>NA|TRBV3-2|few|TRBJ2-7|14
TGTGCCAGCAGCCAAGATCCAAGGAAGAACGAGCAGTACTTC
CASSQDPRKNEQYF
>NA|TRBV28|NA|TRBJ2-1|17
TGTGCCAGCAGCCCGGTGTATTTAGGCAGCTCCTACAATGAGCAGTTCTTC
CASSPVYLGSSYNEQFF
>NA|TRBV6-6|few|TRBJ1-2|13
TGTGCCAGCAGCCCCGCTCAGATCTATGGCTACACCTTC
CASSPAQIYGYTF
>NA|TRBV29-1|NA|TRBJ1-2|12
TGCAGCGGTGCATCGCCTAACTATGGCTACACCTTC
CSGASPNYGYTF
>TRBD1|TRBV24-1|many|TRBJ2-4|17
TGTGCCACCAGTGATTTGCAAATCGGGACAGCTACGAACATTCAGTACTTC
CATSDLQIGTATNIQYF
>NA|TRBV7-9|NA|TRBJ2-1|12
TGTGCCAGCAGCTTAGAGCCCGTTGAGCAGTTCTTC
CASSLEPVEQFF
>NA|TRBV7-2|few|TRBJ1-2|15
TGTGCCAGCAGCGATGTCGGTCGCTTAAACTATGGCTACACCTTC
CASSDVGRLNYGYTF
>TRBD1|TRBV6-4|many|TRBJ2-3|15
TGTGCCAGCAGTGACTCTCAGGGGGCAACAGATACGCAGTATTTT
CASSDSQGATDTQYF
>TRBD2|TRBV4-2|many|TRBJ2-5|15
TGTGCCAGCAGCCCGTTAGCGGGGGGGAAGGAGACCCAGTACTTC
CASSPLAGGKETQYF
>TRBD1|TRBV12-3/TRBV12-4|NA|TRBJ2-5|13
TGTGCCAGCAGACAGGGGGCGCGGGAGACCCAGTACTTC
CASRQGARETQYF
>NA|TRBV7-9|few|TRBJ2-7|15
TGTGCCAGCAACGAATTTAATGGGGGGGCAGGAGAGCAGTACTTC
CASNEFNGGAGEQYF
>NA|TRBV11-1|many|TRBJ2-3|13
TGTGCCAGCTTATCCTCCAGGGGAGATACGCAGTATTTT
CASLSSRGDTQYF
>NA|TRBV28|few|TRBJ1-6|13
TGTGCCAGCAGTTCACCAGAGCTTTCACCCCTCCACTTT
CASSSPELSPLHF
>NA|TRBV5-1|many|TRBJ2-1|14
TGCGCCAGCAGCTTGGTATCAGGGACCGATGAGCAGTTCTTC
CASSLVSGTDEQFF
>TRBD1|TRBV6-5|few|TRBJ2-4|14
TGTGCCAGCAGTCCCGACAGGGGAAACCTCATTCAGTACTTC
CASSPDRGNLIQYF
>TRBD1|TRBV20-1|NA|TRBJ1-2|13
TGCAGTGCTTCCCACGACAGGGAATATGGCTACACCTTC
CSASHDREYGYTF
>NA|TRBV3-1|NA|TRBJ2-3|13
TGTGCCAGCAGCCAAGATCTCTACAATACGCAGTATTTT
CASSQDLYNTQYF
>NA|TRBV9|many|TRBJ2-3|12
TGTGCCAGCAGCGTAGCGGAGGATACGCAGTATTTT
CASSVAEDTQYF
>TRBD2|TRBV7-9|NA|TRBJ2-5|15
TGTGCCAGCAGCACCGGACTAGCGGGGGGAGAGACCCAGTACTTC
CASSTGLAGGETQYF
>NA|TRBV20-1|few|TRBJ1-3|15
TGCAGTGCTAGCAGGGCCGTCAACTCTGGAAACACCATATATTTT
CSASRAVNSGNTIYF
>NA|TRBV7-9|NA|TRBJ2-2|14
TGTGCCAGCAGCTTTTTTCGGGCCACCGGGGAGCTGTTTTTT
CASSFFRATGELFF
>NA|TRBV5-1|many|TRBJ2-1|16
TGCGCCAGCAGCTTGGGATCCTCTTCCTCCTACAATGAGCAGTTCTTC
CASSLGSSSSYNEQFF
>NA|TRBV6-2/TRBV6-3|few|TRBJ1-5|14
TGTGCCAGCAGGGACCCGGGGGGTTTACAGCCCCAGCATTTT
CASRDPGGLQPQHF
>NA|TRBV6-5|many|TRBJ2-6|18
TGTGCCAGCAGGAACAGGCCGGGGGCTATCTCTGGGGCCAACGTCCTGACTTTC
CASRNRPGAISGANVLTF
>NA|TRBV6-1|many|TRBJ2-3|19
TGTGCCAGCAGCGCCGCTGGAGGCACCAAACCCTCTAGCACAGATACGCAGTATTTT
CASSAAGGTKPSSTDTQYF
>NA|TRBV20-1|few|TRBJ2-2|15
TGCAGTGCTAGAGATAAACAGGGCGGCGGCGGGGAGCTGTTTTTT
CSARDKQGGGGELFF
>NA|TRBV7-2|NA|TRBJ1-2|14
TGTGCCAGCAGCTTAAGTGTAGGGGTGGAGGGCTACACCTTC
CASSLSVGVEGYTF
>NA|TRBV24-1|many|TRBJ2-1|15
TGTGCCACCAGTCATCCGGGGGGCCGGACTAGTGAGCAGTTCTTC
CATSHPGGRTSEQFF
>NA|TRBV4-3|NA|TRBJ1-2|16
TGCGCCAGCAGCCAAGATACGATCGGGAGGGACTATGGCTACACCTTC
CASSQDTIGRDYGYTF
>NA|TRBV10-3|many|TRBJ2-3|12
TGTGCCATCGCCCCCGGTACAGATACGCAGTATTTT
CAIAPGTDTQYF
>NA|TRBV5-1|few|TRBJ2-3|16
TGCGCCAGCAGCCTAAGGTCCGGGGGGCTCACAGATACGCAGTATTTT
CASSLRSGGLTDTQYF
>NA|TRBV7-8|many|TRBJ1-2|13
TGTGCCAGCAGCTTAGCTGGTGGATCTGGCTACACCTTC
CASSLAGGSGYTF
>TRBD1|TRBV19|NA|TRBJ1-1|14
TGTGCCAGTAGTATTATTGGGCAGGGGGCTGAAGCTTTCTTT
CASSIIGQGAEAFF
>TRBD1|TRBV12-3/TRBV12-4|NA|TRBJ1-2|14
TGTGCCAGCAGTCCTGGACAGGGTCTCAGGAGCTACACCTTC
CASSPGQGLRSYTF
>NA|TRBV9|few|TRBJ2-5|13
TGTGCCAGCAGCGTCACAGGGATGGAGACCCAGTACTTC
CASSVTGMETQYF
>NA|TRBV27|NA|TRBJ1-2|13
TGTGCCAGCGGGACGAATCCGAGGGATGGCTACACCTTC
CASGTNPRDGYTF
>NA|TRBV7-9|NA|TRBJ2-7|15
TGTGCCAGCAGCGAGGCTGGGGGTCCCCCCTACGAGCAGTACTTC
CASSEAGGPPYEQYF
>NA|TRBV4-2|NA|TRBJ1-1|14
TGTGCCAGCAGCCAAGAATGGGGGAACCCTGAAGCTTTCTTT
CASSQEWGNPEAFF
>NA|TRBV5-1|many|TRBJ1-1|15
TGCGCCAGCAGCTTGGCCGGGGGTTCGAACACTGAAGCTTTCTTT
CASSLAGGSNTEAFF
>TRBD1|TRBV20-1|many|TRBJ1-2|14
TGCAGTGCGAGACAGGGGTTCGTAATCGAGGGCTACACCTTC
CSARQGFVIEGYTF
>TRBD2|TRBV11-2|NA|TRBJ2-5|16
TGTGCCAGCAGCTGGGATAGCGGGGGGGCCCGAGAGACCCAGTACTTC
CASSWDSGGARETQYF
>NA|TRBV10-3|NA|TRBJ2-7|11
TGTGCCATCAGTGAAGGGTCAGAACAGTACTTC
CAISEGSEQYF
>NA|TRBV12-5|few|TRBJ1-2|18
TGTGCTAGTGGTTTCTATTTAGAGGACAGCGGAGCGCCTTTAGGCTACACCTTC
CASGFYLEDSGAPLGYTF
>TRBD1|TRBV5-1|NA|TRBJ1-2|15
TGCGCCAGCAGCCAGGGGGGGACATCGAACTATGGCTACACCTTC
CASSQGGTSNYGYTF
>NA|TRBV20-1|NA|TRBJ1-5|14
TGCAGTGCTAGAGTTCGCAATAGCAATCAGCCCCAGCATTTT
CSARVRNSNQPQHF
>NA|TRBV21-1|many|TRBJ2-7|15
TGTGCCAGCAGAGTTTTGGCCCGGACAAACTACGAGCAGTACTTC
CASRVLARTNYEQYF
>TRBD1|TRBV5-1|many|TRBJ1-5|14
TGCGCCAGCAGCCCAGGACAGGGGGGCGAGCCCCAGCATTTT
CASSPGQGGEPQHF
>NA|TRBV30|NA|TRBJ1-1|11
TGTGCCGCCTTCATGAACACTGAAGCTTTCTTT
CAAFMNTEAFF
>NA|TRBV7-9|few|TRBJ2-1|12
TGTGCCAGCATCCCTACCGGGACTTCCGTATCGTTC
CASIPTGTSVSF
>NA|TRBV12-3/TRBV12-4|many|TRBJ2-3|15
TGTGCCAGCAGTTTAGCGGGCGCGGGCGATAATACGCAGTATTTT
CASSLAGAGDNTQYF
>TRBD1|TRBV12-3/TRBV12-4|NA|TRBJ2-5|14
TGTGCCAGCGGACTGACAGGGGCAGGGGAGACCCAGTACTTC
CASGLTGAGETQYF
>NA|TRBV7-9|many|TRBJ2-4|21
TGTGCCAGCAGCCAAAGATGGTTTGCAGAAGTTGAATTTCTAGCCAAAAACATTCAGTACTTC
CASSQRWFAEVEFLAKNIQYF
>NA|TRBV5-5|few|TRBJ1-5|19
TGTGCCAGCAGCGAGGGGCGGGCAGGGCGATTCGGAAGCAATCAGCCCCAGCATTTT
CASSEGRAGRFGSNQPQHF
>TRBD1|TRBV2|few|TRBJ2-5|13
TGTGCCAGCACCATGGACAGGGTGGAGACCCAGTACTTC
CASTMDRVETQYF
>NA|TRBV7-9|few|TRBJ2-2|11
TGTGCCAGCAGCTTAGGCTGGGAGCTGTTTTTT
CASSLGWELFF
>NA|TRBV6-5|few|TRBJ1-2|14
TGTGCCAGCAGTTACTCGGGCAGGAACTATGGCTACACCTTC
CASSYSGRNYGYTF
>NA|TRBV5-1|many|TRBJ1-5|13
TGCGCCAGCAGCATTGACGGAGATCAGCCCCAGCATTTT
CASSIDGDQPQHF
>NA|TRBV11-2|many|TRBJ2-2|15
TGTGCCAGCAGTTCACAGACGTTACTTCCCGGGGAGCTGTTTTTT
CASSSQTLLPGELFF
>NA|TRBV20-1|NA|TRBJ2-5|14
TGCAGTGCTAGAGTAAGCGGACTGTCAGAGACCCAGTACTTC
CSARVSGLSETQYF
>TRBD2|TRBV5-6|many|TRBJ2-1|15
TGTGCCAGCAGCCCTAAAAGCGGGGACTACAATGAGCAGTTCTTC
CASSPKSGDYNEQFF